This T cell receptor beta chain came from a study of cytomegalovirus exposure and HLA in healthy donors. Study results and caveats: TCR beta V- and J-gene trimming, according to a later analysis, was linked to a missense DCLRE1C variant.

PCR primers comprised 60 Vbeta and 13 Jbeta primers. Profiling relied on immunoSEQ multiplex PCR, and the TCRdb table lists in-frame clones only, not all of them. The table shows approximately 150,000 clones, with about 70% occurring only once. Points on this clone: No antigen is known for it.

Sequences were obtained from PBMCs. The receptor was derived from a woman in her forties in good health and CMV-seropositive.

In DNA form, the CDR3 reads TGTGCCAGCAGTCCCCGGACAGGAGAATCTGAAGCTTTCTTT. Its protein product is CASSPRTGESEAFF. The genes are TRBV27 and TRBJ1-1; 7 bases align to TRBD1. The V and J ends lost 5 bases and 6 bases, in that order; junction bases with no gene match: 9. Germline lookup yields CDR1 MNHEY and CDR2 SMNVEV (reference sequence). The CDR3 loop spans 14 amino acids.